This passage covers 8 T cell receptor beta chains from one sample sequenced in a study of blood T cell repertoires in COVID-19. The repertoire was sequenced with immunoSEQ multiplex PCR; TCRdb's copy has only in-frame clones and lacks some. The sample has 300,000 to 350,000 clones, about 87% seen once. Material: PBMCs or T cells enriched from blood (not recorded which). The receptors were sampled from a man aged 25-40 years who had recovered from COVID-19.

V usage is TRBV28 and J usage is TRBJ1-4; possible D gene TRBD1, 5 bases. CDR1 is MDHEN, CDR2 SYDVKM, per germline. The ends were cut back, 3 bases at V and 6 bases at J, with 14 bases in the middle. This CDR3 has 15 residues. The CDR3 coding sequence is TGTGCCAGCAGTTTTACCGGGGGGAGGGATGAAAAACTGTTTTTT. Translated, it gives CASSFTGGRDEKLFF. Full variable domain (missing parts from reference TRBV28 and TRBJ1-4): DVKVTQSSRYLVKRTGEKVFLECVQDMDHENMFWYRQDPGLGLRLIYFSYDVKMKEKGDIPEGYSVSREKKERFSLILESASTNQTSMYLCASSFTGGRDEKLFFGSGTQLSVL.

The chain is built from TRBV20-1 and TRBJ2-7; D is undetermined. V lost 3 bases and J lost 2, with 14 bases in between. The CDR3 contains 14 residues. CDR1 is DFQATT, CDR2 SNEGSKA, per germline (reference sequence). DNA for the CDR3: TGCAGTGCTAGTCCCAGTGAAGGAGCCTACGAGCAGTACTTC. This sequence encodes CSASPSEGAYEQYF.

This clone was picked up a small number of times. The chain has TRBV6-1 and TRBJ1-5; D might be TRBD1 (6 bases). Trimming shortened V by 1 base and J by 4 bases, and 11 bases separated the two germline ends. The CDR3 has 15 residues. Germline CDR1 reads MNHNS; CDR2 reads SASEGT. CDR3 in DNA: TGTGCCAGCAGTGAAGGGATCCAGGGGAATCAGCCCCAGCATTTT. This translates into CASSEGIQGNQPQHF.

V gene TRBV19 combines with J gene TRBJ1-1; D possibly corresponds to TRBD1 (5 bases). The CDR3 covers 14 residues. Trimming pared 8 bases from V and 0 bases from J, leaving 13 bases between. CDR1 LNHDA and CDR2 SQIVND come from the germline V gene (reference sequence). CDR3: CASQGSRMNTEAFF. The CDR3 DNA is TGTGCCAGTCAGGGATCGAGGATGAACACTGAAGCTTTCTTT.

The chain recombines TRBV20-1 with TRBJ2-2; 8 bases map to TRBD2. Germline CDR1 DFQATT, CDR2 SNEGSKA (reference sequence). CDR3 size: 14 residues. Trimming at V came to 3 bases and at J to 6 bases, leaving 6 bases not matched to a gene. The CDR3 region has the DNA TGCAGTGCTAGTGGGGGACTAGTCTCCGGGGAGCTGTTTTTT. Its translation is CSASGGLVSGELFF.

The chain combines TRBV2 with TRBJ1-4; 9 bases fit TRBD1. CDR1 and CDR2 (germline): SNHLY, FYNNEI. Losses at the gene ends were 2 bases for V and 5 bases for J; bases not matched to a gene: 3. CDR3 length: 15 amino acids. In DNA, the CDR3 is TGTGCCAGCAGTGAAAGGGGACAGGGAAATGAAAAACTGTTTTTT. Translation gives CASSERGQGNEKLFF.

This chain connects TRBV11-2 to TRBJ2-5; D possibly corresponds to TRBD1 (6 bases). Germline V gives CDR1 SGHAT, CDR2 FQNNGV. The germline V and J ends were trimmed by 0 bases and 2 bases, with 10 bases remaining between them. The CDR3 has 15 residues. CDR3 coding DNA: TGTGCCAGCAGCTTAGAGGGGGCGATTCAAGAGACCCAGTACTTC. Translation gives CASSLEGAIQETQYF.

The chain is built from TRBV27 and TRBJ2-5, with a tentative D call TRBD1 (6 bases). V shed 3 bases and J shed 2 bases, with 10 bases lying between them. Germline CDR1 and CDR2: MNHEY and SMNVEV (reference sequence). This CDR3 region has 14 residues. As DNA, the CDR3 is TGTGCCAGCAGTTTCTTGCAGGGGCAAGAGACCCAGTACTTC. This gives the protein CASSFLQGQETQYF.